This is a list of T cell receptor beta chains from one sample in a study of blood T cell repertoires in COVID-19. Generated by immunoSEQ multiplex PCR, the TCRdb table keeps only in-frame clones and is missing some. There are over 90,000 clones in the sample; around four fifths occur only once, and 9.5% to 10% lies in the top ten. Specimen: peripheral blood. The receptors originated from a man between 40 and 49 years old with active or convalescent COVID-19. The CDR3 runs from the conserved cysteine through the conserved F or W. Fields, in order: J gene, clone size, V gene, D gene, CDR3 protein, CDR3 DNA. The D gene is left open where the match is weak. Where a row states a size, it is once, few, many or the class of an expanded clone; other rows omit it.

TRBJ2-5	few	TRBV5-4	-	CASSFRAEETQYF	TGTGCCAGCAGCTTCAGGGCAGAAGAGACCCAGTACTTC
TRBJ2-3	-	TRBV18	-	CASSPPISSGGTDTQYF	TGTGCCAGCTCACCACCGATTTCCAGCGGTGGCACAGATACGCAGTATTTT
TRBJ1-5	-	TRBV2	-	CASRGKGVNQPQHF	TGTGCCAGCAGAGGGAAGGGGGTCAATCAGCCCCAGCATTTT
TRBJ1-1	few	TRBV6-4	-	CASSDGGMNTEAFF	TGTGCCAGCAGTGACGGGGGGATGAACACTGAAGCTTTCTTT
TRBJ2-4	-	TRBV6-5	TRBD1	CASTTTGGGNIQYF	TGTGCCAGTACGACGACAGGGGGCGGAAACATTCAGTACTTC
TRBJ1-1	-	TRBV6-2/TRBV6-3	TRBD1	CASSPGQRYTEAFF	TGTGCCAGCAGTCCGGGACAGCGCTACACTGAAGCTTTCTTT
TRBJ2-3	-	TRBV21-1	-	CASSKAYRGLSTDTQYF	TGTGCCAGCAGCAAAGCCTACAGGGGACTTAGCACAGATACGCAGTATTTT
TRBJ2-2	-	TRBV12-5	-	CASGLGRDTYGEYTGELFF	TGTGCTAGTGGTTTGGGCCGGGACACCTATGGGGAATACACCGGGGAGCTGTTTTTT
TRBJ2-3	-	TRBV6-5	TRBD1	CASRTGTGNTDTQYF	TGTGCCAGCAGGACCGGGACAGGTAACACAGATACGCAGTATTTT
TRBJ1-5	-	TRBV30	-	CAWSVRGLRNQPQHF	TGTGCCTGGAGTGTACGAGGGCTGCGCAATCAGCCCCAGCATTTT
TRBJ2-3	few	TRBV11-2	TRBD2	CASSSRLAGRIRSDTQYF	TGTGCCAGCAGCTCCCGACTAGCGGGGCGCATCAGGTCAGATACGCAGTATTTT
TRBJ1-4	-	TRBV3-1/TRBV3-2	-	CASSDPGLSNEKLFF	TGTGCCAGCAGCGATCCGGGACTTAGTAATGAAAAACTGTTTTTT
TRBJ1-2	-	TRBV7-9	TRBD1	CASSTGDYGYTF	TGTGCCAGCAGCACAGGGGACTATGGCTACACCTTC
TRBJ1-4	-	TRBV18	-	CASSSGHTNEKLFF	TGTGCCAGCTCATCAGGGCATACTAATGAAAAACTGTTTTTT
TRBJ1-1	-	TRBV6-5	-	CASSYLGLTEAFF	TGTGCCAGCAGTTACCTGGGGCTTACTGAAGCTTTCTTT
TRBJ2-7	-	TRBV5-1	TRBD1	CASSENPGTGSYEQYF	TGCGCCAGCAGCGAAAATCCCGGGACAGGGTCCTACGAGCAGTACTTC
TRBJ2-3	-	TRBV11-2	-	CASSPRTVSTDTQYF	TGTGCCAGCAGCCCACGGACAGTTAGCACAGATACGCAGTATTTT
TRBJ2-2	-	TRBV28	-	CASTPSGGAGGELFF	TGTGCCAGCACTCCCTCCGGTGGGGCTGGCGGGGAGCTGTTTTTT
TRBJ2-2	-	TRBV4-2	TRBD2	CASSLGLAANTGELFF	TGTGCCAGCAGCCTTGGACTAGCGGCGAACACCGGGGAGCTGTTTTTT
TRBJ1-3	-	TRBV7-7	-	CASSFGVEAGNTIYF	TGTGCTAGCAGCTTCGGAGTAGAGGCTGGAAACACCATATATTTT
TRBJ1-1	-	TRBV2	-	CASSQARNTEAFF	TGTGCCAGCAGTCAGGCCAGGAACACTGAAGCTTTCTTT
TRBJ2-3	-	TRBV6-2/TRBV6-3	TRBD2	CASSYTGLAGPGYTQYF	TGTGCCAGCAGTTACACTGGACTAGCGGGGCCTGGGTATACGCAGTATTTT
TRBJ2-3	-	TRBV7-9	TRBD2	CASSLLAGGPVTDTQYF	TGTGCCAGCAGCTTACTAGCGGGGGGGCCTGTCACAGATACGCAGTATTTT
TRBJ1-1	-	TRBV6-4	-	CASRPGFGTEAFF	TGTGCCAGCAGACCAGGGTTCGGCACTGAAGCTTTCTTT
TRBJ1-1	-	TRBV5-1	TRBD1	CASSQGQGVTEAFF	TGCGCCAGCAGCCAGGGACAGGGGGTCACTGAAGCTTTCTTT
TRBJ2-2	once	TRBV5-8	TRBD2	CASSLGVGLALGELFF	TGTGCCAGCAGCTTGGGCGTAGGACTAGCACTAGGGGAGCTGTTTTTT
TRBJ2-7	-	TRBV6-4	-	CASSDSRGREQYF	TGTGCCAGCAGTGACTCAAGGGGTAGAGAGCAGTACTTC